Reported below is one T cell receptor (beta chain). Antigen specificity is unknown. Likely a read error: the CDR3 ends without its conserved phenylalanine or tryptophan. This sample was taken from a study of T cell responses to AZD1222 COVID-19 vaccine. For the study at large: Second doses were pooled across both intervals (about 4 or about 12 weeks). Notes on the study in general: Reportedly, nearly half of unique spike TCRs recognized epitopes outside B.1.351/B.1.1.7 mutations.

The protocol was immunoSEQ multiplex PCR, while the TCRdb copy is restricted to in-frame clones and leaves out a portion. This table holds more than 85,000 clones, 88% found once. Looked up from germline, CDR1 is SEHNR and CDR2 is FQNEAQ (reference sequence). CDR3 length: 13 residues. V lost 2 bases to trimming and J lost 7 bases; unmatched junction nucleotides: 2. This sequence was found in an adult in good health. V and J are TRBV7-9 and TRBJ2-7; 10 bases map to TRBD2. This specimen was peripheral blood, taken on day 0 of AZD1222 vaccination. This CDR3 is CASSLSSGGEQYL. The CDR3 DNA follows: TGTGCCAGCAGCTTATCTAGCGGGGGTGAGCAGTACCTC.